What follows are 6 T cell receptor beta chains derived from one specimen sequenced in a study of T cell repertoires in cytomegalovirus infection. MiXCR, applied by TCRdb to the reads, yields one record per CDR3 protein. The sample includes about 100,000 distinct CDR3 sequences, around a quarter of them seen just once. Material: CD8+ T cells from PBMCs. Source of these receptors: a human donor in good health (CMV status not recorded). Some clones in this sample may be carry-over from other donors' samples.

J is TRBJ2-7 and V is TRBV12-3 or TRBV12-4, with D possibly being TRBD1 (5 bases). The CDR3 runs to 13 residues. The ends were cut back, 6 bases at V and 0 bases at J, with 9 bases in the middle. CDR3 amino acids: CASRDRLSYEQYF. DNA of the CDR3: TGTGCCAGCAGAGACAGACTCTCCTACGAGCAGTACTTC.

The table lists this clonotype with a few counts. V is TRBV7-9 and J is TRBJ2-1; D gene uncertain. This CDR3 has 13 residues. With 5 bases removed from V and 2 bases from J, the gap between germline ends came to 7 bases. Germline V gene data show CDR1 as SEHNR and CDR2 as FQNEAQ (reference sequence). The CDR3 sequence: CASSPAPYNEQFF. The CDR3 DNA reads as TGTGCCAGCAGCCCCGCGCCCTACAATGAGCAGTTCTTC.

The CDR3 sequence: CAWSPVPYEQYF. Here the CDR3 DNA reads TGTGCCTGGAGTCCGGTACCCTACGAGCAGTACTTC. The chain couples TRBV30 to TRBJ2-7, with D unresolved. This CDR3 contains 12 residues. Per germline, CDR1 GTSNPN and CDR2 SVGIG (reference sequence). Trimming took off 2 bases at V and 2 bases at J, with 7 bases between the two ends. Drawing the rest from reference TRBV30 and TRBJ2-7, the complete variable domain is SQTIHQWPATLVQPVGSPLSLECTVEGTSNPNLYWYRQAAGRGLQLLFYSVGIGQISSEVPQNLSASRPQDRQFILSSKKLLLSDSGFYLCAWSPVPYEQYFGPGTRLTVT.

The chain links TRBV5-1 to TRBJ2-7; TRBD1 matches at 8 bases. This CDR3 comprises 15 residues. Losses at the gene ends were 2 bases for V and 3 bases for J; bases not matched to a gene: 7. Germline CDR1 is SGHRS and CDR2 is YFSETQ. CDR3 nucleotides: TGCGCCAGCAGCTTAGGGACAGGATCTCACTACGAGCAGTACTTC. Translating gives CASSLGTGSHYEQYF.

This clonotype has a count of ten or more. The V gene is TRBV28, the J gene TRBJ1-6; D call uncertain. CDR1 and CDR2 (germline): MDHEN, SYDVKM. This CDR3 comprises 14 residues. V was clipped by 8 bases and J by 8 bases, with 16 bases between them. In nucleotides, the CDR3 is TGTGCCAGCGGCAGAGGGTATAGGGATTCACCCCTCCACTTT. This encodes CASGRGYRDSPLHF.

This clonotype was seen ten or more times. This chain connects TRBV7-2 to TRBJ1-1, with 9 bases matching TRBD1. Unmatched junction bases numbered 4, after V lost 1 base and J lost 1 base. The CDR3 runs 16 residues. Germline V gene lookup returns CDR1 SGHTA and CDR2 FQGNSA. Here the CDR3 DNA reads TGTGCCAGCAGCTTAGGAAAACAGGGGGCGAACACTGAAGCTTTCTTT. This codes for CASSLGKQGANTEAFF.